The sequence of this TCR beta chain was determined in a study of blood T cell repertoires in COVID-19. The repertoire was sequenced with immunoSEQ multiplex PCR; TCRdb's copy has only in-frame clones and lacks some. The sample lists 15,000 or so clones; over 80% were seen once. This CDR3 is built from 16 residues. Germline-derived CDR1 and CDR2 are SEHNR and FQNEAQ (reference sequence). J was trimmed by 3 bases and V by 5 bases; bases with no gene match: 7. Input material: peripheral blood. The rearrangement joins TRBV7-9 to TRBJ2-2; 9 nucleotides agree with TRBD2. The receptor comes from a human donor with active COVID-19. The donor label of this sample is uncertain. CDR3 sequence: CASSLAGGLDTGELFF. The CDR3 DNA follows: TGTGCCAGCAGCCTGGCGGGAGGGCTAGACACCGGGGAGCTGTTTTTT.